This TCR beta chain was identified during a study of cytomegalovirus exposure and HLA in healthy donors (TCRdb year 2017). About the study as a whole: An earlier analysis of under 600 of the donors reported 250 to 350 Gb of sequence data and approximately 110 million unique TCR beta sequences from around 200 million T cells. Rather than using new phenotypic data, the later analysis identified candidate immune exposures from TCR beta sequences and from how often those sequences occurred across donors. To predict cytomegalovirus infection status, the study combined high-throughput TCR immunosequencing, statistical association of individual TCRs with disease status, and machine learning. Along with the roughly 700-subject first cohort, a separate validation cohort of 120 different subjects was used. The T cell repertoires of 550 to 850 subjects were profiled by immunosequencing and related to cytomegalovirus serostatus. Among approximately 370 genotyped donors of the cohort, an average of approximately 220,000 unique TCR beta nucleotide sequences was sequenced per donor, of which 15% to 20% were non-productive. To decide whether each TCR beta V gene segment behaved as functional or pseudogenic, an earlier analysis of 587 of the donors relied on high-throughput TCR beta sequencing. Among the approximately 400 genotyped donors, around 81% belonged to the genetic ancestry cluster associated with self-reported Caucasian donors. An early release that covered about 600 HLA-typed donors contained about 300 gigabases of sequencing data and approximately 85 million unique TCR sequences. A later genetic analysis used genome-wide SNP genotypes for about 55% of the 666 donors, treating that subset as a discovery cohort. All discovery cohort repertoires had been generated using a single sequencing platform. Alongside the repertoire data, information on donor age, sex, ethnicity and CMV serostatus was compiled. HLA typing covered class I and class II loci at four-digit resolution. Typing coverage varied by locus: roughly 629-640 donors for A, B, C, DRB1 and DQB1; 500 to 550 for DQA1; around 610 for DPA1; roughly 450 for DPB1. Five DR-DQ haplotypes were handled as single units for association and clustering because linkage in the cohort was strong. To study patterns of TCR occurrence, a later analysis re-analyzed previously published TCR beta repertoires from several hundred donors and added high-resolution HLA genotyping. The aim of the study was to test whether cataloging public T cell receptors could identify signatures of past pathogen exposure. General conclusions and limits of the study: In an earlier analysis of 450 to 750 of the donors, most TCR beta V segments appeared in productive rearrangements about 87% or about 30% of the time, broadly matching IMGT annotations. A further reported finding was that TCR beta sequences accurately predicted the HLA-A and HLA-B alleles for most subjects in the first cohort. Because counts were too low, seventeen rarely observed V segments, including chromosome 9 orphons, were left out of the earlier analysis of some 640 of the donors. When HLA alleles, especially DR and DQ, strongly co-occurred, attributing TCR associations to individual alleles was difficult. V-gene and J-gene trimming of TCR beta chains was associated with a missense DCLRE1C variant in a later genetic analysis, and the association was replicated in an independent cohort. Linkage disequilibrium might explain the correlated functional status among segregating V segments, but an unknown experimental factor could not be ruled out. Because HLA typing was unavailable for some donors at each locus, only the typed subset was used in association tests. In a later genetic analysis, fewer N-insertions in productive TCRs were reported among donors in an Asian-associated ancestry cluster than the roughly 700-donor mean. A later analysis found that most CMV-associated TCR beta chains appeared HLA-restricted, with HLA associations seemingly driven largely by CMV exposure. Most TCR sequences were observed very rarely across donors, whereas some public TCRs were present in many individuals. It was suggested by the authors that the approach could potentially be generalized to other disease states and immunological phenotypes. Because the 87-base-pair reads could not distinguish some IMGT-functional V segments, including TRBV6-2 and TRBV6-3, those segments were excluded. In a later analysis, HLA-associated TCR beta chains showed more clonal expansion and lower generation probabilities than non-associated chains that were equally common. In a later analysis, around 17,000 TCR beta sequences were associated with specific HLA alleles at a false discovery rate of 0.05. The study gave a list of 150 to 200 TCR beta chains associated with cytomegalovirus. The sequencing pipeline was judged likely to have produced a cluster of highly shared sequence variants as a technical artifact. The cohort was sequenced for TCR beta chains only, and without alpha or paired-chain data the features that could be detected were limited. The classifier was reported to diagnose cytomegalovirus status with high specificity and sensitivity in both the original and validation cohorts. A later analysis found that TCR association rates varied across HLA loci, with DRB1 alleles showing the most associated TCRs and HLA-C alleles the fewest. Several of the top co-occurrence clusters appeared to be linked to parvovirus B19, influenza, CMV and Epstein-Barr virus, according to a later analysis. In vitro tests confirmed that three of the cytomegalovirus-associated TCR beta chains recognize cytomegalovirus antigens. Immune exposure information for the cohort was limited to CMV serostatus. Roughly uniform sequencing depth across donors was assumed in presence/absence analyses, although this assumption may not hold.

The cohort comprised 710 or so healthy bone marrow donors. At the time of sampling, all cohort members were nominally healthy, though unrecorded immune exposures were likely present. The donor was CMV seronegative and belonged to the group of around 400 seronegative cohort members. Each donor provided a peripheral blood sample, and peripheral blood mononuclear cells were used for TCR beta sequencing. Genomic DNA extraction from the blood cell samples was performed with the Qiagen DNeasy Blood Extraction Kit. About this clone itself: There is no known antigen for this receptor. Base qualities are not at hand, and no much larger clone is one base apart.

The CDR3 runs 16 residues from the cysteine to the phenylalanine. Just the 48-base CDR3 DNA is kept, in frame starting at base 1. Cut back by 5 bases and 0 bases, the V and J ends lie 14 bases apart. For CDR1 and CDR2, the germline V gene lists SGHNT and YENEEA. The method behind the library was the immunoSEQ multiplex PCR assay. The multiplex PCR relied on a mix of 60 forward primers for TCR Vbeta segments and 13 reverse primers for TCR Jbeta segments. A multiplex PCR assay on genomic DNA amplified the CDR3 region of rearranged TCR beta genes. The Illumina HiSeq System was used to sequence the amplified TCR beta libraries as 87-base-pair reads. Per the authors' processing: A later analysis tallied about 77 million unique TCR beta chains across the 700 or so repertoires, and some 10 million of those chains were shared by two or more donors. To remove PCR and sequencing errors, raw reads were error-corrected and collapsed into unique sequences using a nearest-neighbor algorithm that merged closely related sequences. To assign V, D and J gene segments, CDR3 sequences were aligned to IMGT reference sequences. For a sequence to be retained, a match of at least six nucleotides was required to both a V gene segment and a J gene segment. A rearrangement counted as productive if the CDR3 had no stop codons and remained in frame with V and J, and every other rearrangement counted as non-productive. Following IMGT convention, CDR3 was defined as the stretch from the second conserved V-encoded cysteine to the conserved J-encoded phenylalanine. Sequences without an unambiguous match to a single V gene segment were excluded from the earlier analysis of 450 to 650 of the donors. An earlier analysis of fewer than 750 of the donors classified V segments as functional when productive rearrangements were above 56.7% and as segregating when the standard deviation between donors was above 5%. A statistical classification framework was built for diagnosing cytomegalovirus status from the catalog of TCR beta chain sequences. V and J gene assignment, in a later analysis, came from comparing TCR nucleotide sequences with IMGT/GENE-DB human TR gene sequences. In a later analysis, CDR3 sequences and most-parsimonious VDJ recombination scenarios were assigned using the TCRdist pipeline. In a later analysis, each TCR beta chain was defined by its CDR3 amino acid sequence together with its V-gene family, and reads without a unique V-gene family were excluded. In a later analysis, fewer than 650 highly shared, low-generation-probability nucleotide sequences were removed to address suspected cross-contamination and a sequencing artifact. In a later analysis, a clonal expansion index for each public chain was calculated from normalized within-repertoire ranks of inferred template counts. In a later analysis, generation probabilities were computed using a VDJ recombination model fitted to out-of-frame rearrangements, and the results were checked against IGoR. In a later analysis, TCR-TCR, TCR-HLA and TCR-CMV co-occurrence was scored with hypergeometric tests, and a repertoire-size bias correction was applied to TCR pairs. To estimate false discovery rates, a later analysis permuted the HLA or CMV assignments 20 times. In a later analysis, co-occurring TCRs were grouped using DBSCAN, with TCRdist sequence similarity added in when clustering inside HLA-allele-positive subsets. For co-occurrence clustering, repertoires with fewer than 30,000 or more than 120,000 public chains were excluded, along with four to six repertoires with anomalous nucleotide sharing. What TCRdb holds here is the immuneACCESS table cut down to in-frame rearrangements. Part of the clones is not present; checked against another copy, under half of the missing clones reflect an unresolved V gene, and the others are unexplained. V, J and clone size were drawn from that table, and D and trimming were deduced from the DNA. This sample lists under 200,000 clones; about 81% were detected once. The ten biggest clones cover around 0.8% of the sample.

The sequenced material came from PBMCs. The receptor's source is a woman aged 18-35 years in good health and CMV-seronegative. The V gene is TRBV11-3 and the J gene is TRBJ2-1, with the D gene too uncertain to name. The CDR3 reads CASSPRSVPSYNEQFF. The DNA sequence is TGTGCCAGCAGCCCCCGGAGTGTACCCTCCTACAATGAGCAGTTCTTC.